These 7 T cell receptor beta chains came from one sample sequenced in a study of shared clonotypes between healthy human individuals. The repertoire was sequenced with immunoSEQ multiplex PCR; TCRdb's copy has only in-frame clones and lacks some. The table records 900,000 to 1,200,000 clones, around 82% of them present only once. The sequencing sample was made of memory CD4+ T cells from PBMCs. The subset was: CD45RA-negative fraction. These receptors all stem from a man younger than 35 in good health. Some clones in this sample may be carry-over from other donors' samples.

This chain uses TRBV6-5 with TRBJ1-5, with D unresolved. The V end lost 0 bases, the J end lost 7 bases, and 7 bases lay between the germline ends. This CDR3 comprises 13 residues. The germline V gene encodes CDR1 MNHEY and CDR2 SVGAGI. The CDR3 bases are TGTGCCAGCAGTTACTCGTTACTACAGCCCCAGCATTTT. This encodes CASSYSLLQPQHF.

This clone was counted many times. The J gene is TRBJ1-3, the V gene TRBV28; tentative D call: TRBD1 (6 bases). Trimming took 7 bases from V and 0 from J, leaving 10 bases between them. CDR1 and CDR2 from the germline V gene are MDHEN and SYDVKM. This CDR3 contains 14 residues. CDR3 amino acids: CASTRGASGNTIYF. Here the CDR3 DNA reads TGTGCCAGCACCCGGGGGGCCTCTGGAAACACCATATATTTT.

The rearrangement uses TRBV10-1 and TRBJ1-1; no definite D call. This CDR3 region has 15 residues. With 6 bases removed from V and 0 bases from J, the gap between germline ends came to 14 bases. Germline CDR1 is WNHNN and CDR2 is SYGVQD (reference sequence). This chain's CDR3 is CASSPTEGLNTEAFF. The DNA of the CDR3 is TGCGCCAGCAGCCCTACTGAGGGCCTGAACACTGAAGCTTTCTTT.

J is TRBJ1-2 and V is TRBV10-2; no reliable D call. Trimming took off 7 bases at V and 11 bases at J, with 20 bases between the two ends. CDR3 length equals 13 residues. CDR1 and CDR2 from the germline V gene are WSHSY and SAAADI. The CDR3 region has the DNA TGCGCCAGCAACGAGGGTCGGGCGCGTCGATACACCTTC. Translated, it gives CASNEGRARRYTF.

This chain links TRBV7-8 with TRBJ2-1; no clear D gene. Looked up from germline, CDR1 is SGHVS and CDR2 is FQNEAQ. V gave up 5 bases and J gave up 9 bases, with 14 bases separating them. The CDR3 totals 13 residues. CDR3 amino acids: CASSPPVGVEQFF. CDR3 coding DNA: TGTGCCAGCAGCCCACCAGTTGGAGTTGAGCAGTTCTTC.

The genes are TRBV5-1 and TRBJ2-2; 8 bases agree with TRBD1. This CDR3 is 14 amino acids long. The germline V gene encodes CDR1 SGHRS and CDR2 YFSETQ. Losses at the gene ends were 4 bases for V and 7 bases for J; bases not matched to a gene: 6. The CDR3 DNA sequence: TGCGCCAGCAGCCTTCAGGGGGCGAGCGGGGAGCTGTTTTTT. It specifies CASSLQGASGELFF.

This clone was seen just once. The chain employs TRBV5-6 and TRBJ2-2, with a weak D call TRBD2 (6 bases). CDR3 size: 16 residues. The germline V and J ends were trimmed by 1 base and 6 bases, with 16 bases remaining between them. Germline V lookup: CDR1 SGHDT, CDR2 YYEEEE. In DNA form, the CDR3 reads TGTGCCAGCAGCTTGATATCAGCGGAGGGGTCCGGGGAGCTGTTTTTT. This translates into CASSLISAEGSGELFF. Drawing the rest from reference TRBV5-6 and TRBJ2-2, the complete variable domain is DAGVTQSPTHLIKTRGQQVTLRCSPKSGHDTVSWYQQALGQGPQFIFQYYEEEERQRGNFPDRFSGHQFPNYSSELNVNALLLGDSALYLCASSLISAEGSGELFFGEGSRLTVL.